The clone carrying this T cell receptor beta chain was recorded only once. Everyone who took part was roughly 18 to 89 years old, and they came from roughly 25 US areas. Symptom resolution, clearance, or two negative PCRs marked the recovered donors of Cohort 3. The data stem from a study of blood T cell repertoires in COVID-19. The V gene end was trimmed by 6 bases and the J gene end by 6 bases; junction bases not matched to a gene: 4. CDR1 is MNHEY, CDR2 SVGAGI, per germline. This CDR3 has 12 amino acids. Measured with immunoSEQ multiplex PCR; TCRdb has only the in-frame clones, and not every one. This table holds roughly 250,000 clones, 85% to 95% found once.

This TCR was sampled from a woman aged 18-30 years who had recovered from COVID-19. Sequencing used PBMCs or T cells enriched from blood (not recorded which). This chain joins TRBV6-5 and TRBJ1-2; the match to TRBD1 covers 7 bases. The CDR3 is CASRVTGDGYTF. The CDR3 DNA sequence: TGTGCCAGCAGAGTTACAGGGGATGGCTACACCTTC.